This TCR beta chain was captured by sequencing in a study of long-term antiretroviral therapy in people with HIV. Background on the study: In the earliest collections, sampling predates the 2015 immediate-ART recommendation by about a decade. Study observations and caveats: HIV repertoires showed narrower CDR3 length ranges than controls. Regardless of time point, clones expanded before ART dominated the repertoire. ART was followed by higher diversity that remained below transplant donor controls.

Per the germline V gene, CDR1 is SNHLY and CDR2 is FYNNEI. V gave up 2 bases and J gave up 9 bases, with 13 bases separating them. This CDR3 is 13 amino acids long. Investigators performed immunoSEQ version v3.0 at survey level. The data were produced by immunoSEQ multiplex PCR, yet TCRdb's version contains in-frame clones alone and is incomplete. The sample has approximately 25,000 clones, around 88% seen once; the top ten hold approximately 5%. Concerning this clone: Its specificity is unknown.

The sequence derives from a young man with HIV. The chain links TRBV2 to TRBJ2-5; D is unresolved. Sequenced here: unsorted PBMCs, sampled more than 4.4 years after starting antiretroviral therapy. CDR3 protein: CASSERSNLAQYF. The CDR3 coding sequence is TGTGCCAGCAGTGAACGCAGTAATTTGGCCCAGTACTTC.